This TCR beta chain was documented in a study of CD8 T cells in Susac syndrome (dated by TCRdb to about 2019). Broadly, across the study: The study used repertoire sequencing to test whether antigen drove CD8+ T cell activation and differentiation in Susac syndrome. The study compared CD8+ T cell repertoire clonality among approximately twelve healthy donors, 14 Susac syndrome patients and roughly 16 multiple sclerosis patients. On the study overall, not on this receptor specifically: The study acknowledged that relatively few individuals were included in the TCR sequencing and HLA analysis.

RNA was extracted using the RNeasy kit, and about 0.5 to 1 microgram was reverse transcribed with random hexamers. The immunoSEQ multiplex PCR assay, which covers 54 Vbeta and 13 Jbeta segments, was used to amplify TCR beta CDR3 regions. To correct PCR amplification bias, a synthetic template baseline was used for both primer optimization and computational correction. The study's processing was this. Reads were annotated to V, D and J genes according to IMGT and were analyzed with immunoSEQ Analyzer, with only productive sequences retained. Clonality was calculated as one minus the Shannon entropy normalized by log2 of the number of productive unique sequences. Public and private clones were assessed among the 100 most prevalent clones of each patient and control. Clones were defined as Susac-specific when absent from the healthy and MS cohorts, from 1052 published viral clones and from other ImmuneACCESS disease sequences. The public reads were run again by TCRdb, first through fastp at Q25 and then through MiXCR, and only productive beta chains were kept. Every CDR3 protein is listed once, alongside the most common genes and DNA of its rows. TCRdb, not the authors, supplied the V and J calls. The sample includes some 110,000 distinct CDR3 sequences, with approximately 95% observed a single time. In total, the top ten clones hold approximately 0.31% of the sample.

Peripheral blood CD8+ and CD4+ T cells from healthy donors, Susac syndrome patients and multiple sclerosis patients were profiled by high-throughput TCR beta sequencing. Multiple sclerosis controls were treatment-naive patients with stable or active relapsing-remitting disease fulfilling revised McDonald criteria. Bulk CD8+ and CD4+ T cells were purified by magnetic negative isolation, whereas CD8+ TEMRA cells were enriched by FACS. Blood was drawn into EDTA tubes, processed within 24 hours, and PBMCs were isolated by density gradient centrifugation. PBMCs intended for TCR sequencing were cryopreserved in liquid nitrogen and were subsequently thawed in a 37 degrees C water bath. A purity of at least 90% was achieved for sorted or isolated CD4+, CD8+ and CD8+ TEMRA cells. The CDR3 goes from the cysteine to the phenylalanine over 15 residues. CDR3 DNA is the only sequence kept; it has 45 bases, read in frame from the first base. From the germline V gene, CDR1 is SGHDN and CDR2 is FVKESK. V drops 6 bases and J drops 2 bases, leaving 15 bases in between.

This clonotype turned up a few times. Its antigen has not been determined. Nothing much larger sits one base from this clone, and base qualities are not available. This TCR came from a human donor with multiple sclerosis. The sample was CD8+ T cells from PBMCs. This chain joins TRBV14 to TRBJ2-3, with the D gene not confidently named. The CDR3 protein: CASSLGIINTDTQYF. The sequence in DNA is TGTGCCAGCAGTTTGGGGATCATAAACACAGATACGCAGTATTTT.